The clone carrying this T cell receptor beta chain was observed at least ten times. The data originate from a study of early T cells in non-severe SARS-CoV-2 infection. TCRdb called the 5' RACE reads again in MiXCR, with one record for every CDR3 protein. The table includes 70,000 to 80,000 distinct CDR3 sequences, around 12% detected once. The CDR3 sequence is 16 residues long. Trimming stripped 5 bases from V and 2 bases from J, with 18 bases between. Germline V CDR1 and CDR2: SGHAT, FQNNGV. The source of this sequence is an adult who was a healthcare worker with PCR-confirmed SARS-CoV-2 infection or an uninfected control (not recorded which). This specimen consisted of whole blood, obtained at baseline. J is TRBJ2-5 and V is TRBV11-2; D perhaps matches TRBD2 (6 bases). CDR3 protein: CASSTRGWGPQETQYF. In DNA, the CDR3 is TGTGCCAGCAGCACCCGGGGGTGGGGCCCTCAAGAGACCCAGTACTTC.